This T cell receptor beta chain was retrieved from a study of T cells in tumors after PD-1 blockade. The overall study: Blood samples averaged around 100,000 templates (range about 24,679-260,000) and 36,000 or so unique clonotypes.

Findings and limits, study-wide: Peripheral recruitment is suggested, as some novel exhausted tumor clones were in pre-treatment blood.

Details on this clone: No antigen is known for it.

The CDR3 consists of 13 residues. J was trimmed by 8 bases and V by 4 bases; bases with no gene match: 5. CDR1 is SGHNT, CDR2 YYREEE, per germline (reference sequence). Profiled with immunoSEQ multiplex PCR; TCRdb holds only in-frame clones, not every one. Altogether about 59,000 clones are present, roughly 75% being singletons, with the ten largest covering over 10%. The sequenced sample was PBMCs, obtained before anti-PD-1 treatment. This sequence joins TRBV5-4 and TRBJ1-2, with 10 nucleotides matching TRBD1. The TCR was taken from a human donor with basal cell carcinoma. CDR3 in amino acids: CASSNDRGRGYTF. DNA of the CDR3: TGTGCCAGCAGCAATGACAGGGGGCGAGGCTACACCTTC.